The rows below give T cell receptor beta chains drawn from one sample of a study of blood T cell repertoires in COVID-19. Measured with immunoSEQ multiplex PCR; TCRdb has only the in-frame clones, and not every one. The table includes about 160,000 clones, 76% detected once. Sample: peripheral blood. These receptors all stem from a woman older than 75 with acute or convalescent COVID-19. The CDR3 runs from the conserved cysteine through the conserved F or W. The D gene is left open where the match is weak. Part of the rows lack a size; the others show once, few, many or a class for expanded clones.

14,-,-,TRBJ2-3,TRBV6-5,TGTGCCAGCAGTCCCCGACTAGAATTAGATACGCAGTATTTT,CASSPRLELDTQYF
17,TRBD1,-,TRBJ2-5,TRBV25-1,TGTGCCAGCAGTGATACCCACAGGACAGGGGCGAGGGAGACCCAGTACTTC,CASSDTHRTGARETQYF
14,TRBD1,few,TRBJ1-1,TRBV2,TGTGCCAGCAACCCGACAGGGGTGAAGTCTGAAGCTTTCTTT,CASNPTGVKSEAFF
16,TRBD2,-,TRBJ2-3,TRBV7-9,TGTGCCAGCAGCCTTGGACTAGCGGCCGACACAGATACGCAGTATTTT,CASSLGLAADTDTQYF
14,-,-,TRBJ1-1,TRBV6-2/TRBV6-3,TGTGCCAGCAGTTCTATTATTGCAATCAAGCGAGCTTTCTTT,CASSSIIAIKRAFF
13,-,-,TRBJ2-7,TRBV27,TGTGCCAGCAGTCTCGGATTGGGGACTTCGGAGTACTTC,CASSLGLGTSEYF
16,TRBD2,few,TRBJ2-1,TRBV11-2,TGTGCCAGCAGCAAAAGGACTAGCGGGGAGTACAATGAGCAGTTCTTC,CASSKRTSGEYNEQFF
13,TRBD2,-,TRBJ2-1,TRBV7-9,TGTGCCAGCAGCCCCGCGCGGGGGAATGAGCAGTTCTTC,CASSPARGNEQFF
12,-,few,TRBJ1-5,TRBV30,TGTGCCTGGAGCCTTCCCCCGGAGCCCCAGCATTTT,CAWSLPPEPQHF
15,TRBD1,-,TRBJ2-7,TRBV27,TGTGCCAGCAGCCTAACCGCGACAGGGGGCTACGAGCAGTACTTC,CASSLTATGGYEQYF
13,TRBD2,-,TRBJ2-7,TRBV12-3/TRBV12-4,TGTGCCAGCAGTTTCGGGGGGGGCTACGAGCAGTACTTC,CASSFGGGYEQYF
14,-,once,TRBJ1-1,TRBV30,TGTGCCTGGAGTGACGGACAGACCGCGCCTGAAGCTTTCTTT,CAWSDGQTAPEAFF
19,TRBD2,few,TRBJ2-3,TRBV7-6,TGTGCCAGCAGCTTAGGAGGGCGCCTAGCGGGGCGGCCCACAGATACGCAGTATTTT,CASSLGGRLAGRPTDTQYF
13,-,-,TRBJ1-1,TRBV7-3,TGTGCCAGCAGCTTTGCGGAGAACACTGAAGCTTTCTTT,CASSFAENTEAFF
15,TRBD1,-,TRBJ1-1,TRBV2,TGTGCCAGCCAGTGGACAGGGGGCTATGGGACTGAAGCTTTCTTT,CASQWTGGYGTEAFF
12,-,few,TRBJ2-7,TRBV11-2,TGTGCCAGCAGCTCCTACCGAGACGAGCAGTACTTC,CASSSYRDEQYF
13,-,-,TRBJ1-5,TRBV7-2,TGTGCCAGCAGCTCCCAGGGGTATCAGCCCCAGCATTTT,CASSSQGYQPQHF
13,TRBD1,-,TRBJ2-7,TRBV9,TGTGCCAGCAGCGGGACAGGACGGGGCGAGCAGTACTTC,CASSGTGRGEQYF
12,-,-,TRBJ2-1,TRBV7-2,TGTGCCAGCAGCCTGAGAAACAATGAGCAGTTCTTC,CASSLRNNEQFF
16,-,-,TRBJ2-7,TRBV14,TGTGCCAGCAGCCAAAGGTCGACGGGAGCGGAGAGAGAGCAGTACTTC,CASSQRSTGAEREQYF
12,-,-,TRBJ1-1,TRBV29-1,TGCAGCGTCCGGCCGGGGAACACTGAAGCTTTCTTT,CSVRPGNTEAFF
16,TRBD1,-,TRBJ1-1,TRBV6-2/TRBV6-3,TGTGCCAGCAGTTACGATAGGGGGACAGGAAGCACTGAAGCTTTCTTT,CASSYDRGTGSTEAFF
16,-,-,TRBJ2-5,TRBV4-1,TGCGCCAGCAGCCAAGAAGTGTCCACAGAGAAAGAGACCCAGTACTTC,CASSQEVSTEKETQYF
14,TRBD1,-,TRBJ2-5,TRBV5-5,TGTGCCAGCAACCTCCAGGGGACAGTGGAGACCCAGTACTTC,CASNLQGTVETQYF
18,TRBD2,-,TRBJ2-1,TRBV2,TGTGCCAGCAGTGAAGCGCTTATCGCAGCGGGAGCTTCTTTTGAGCAGTTCTTC,CASSEALIAAGASFEQFF
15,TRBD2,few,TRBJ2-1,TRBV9,TGTGCCAGCAGCGTTAGCGGGGGGGAACACAATGAGCAGTTCTTC,CASSVSGGEHNEQFF
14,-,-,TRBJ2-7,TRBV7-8,TGTGCCAGCAGCTTCCACAGACAGACCTACGAGCAGTACTTC,CASSFHRQTYEQYF
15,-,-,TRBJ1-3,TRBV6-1,TGTGCCAGCAGTGAAGTCGCAGGAACTGGAAACACCATATATTTT,CASSEVAGTGNTIYF
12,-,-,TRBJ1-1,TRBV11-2,TGTGCCAGCAGCCGTCCAACAGGTTGGGCTTTCTTT,CASSRPTGWAFF
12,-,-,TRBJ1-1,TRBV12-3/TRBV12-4,TGTGCCAGCAGCAATCAGGTCACTGAAGCTTTCTTT,CASSNQVTEAFF
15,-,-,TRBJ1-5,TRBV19,TGTGCCAGTAGCTGGATTGGGGGCAGCGATCAGCCCCAGCATTTT,CASSWIGGSDQPQHF
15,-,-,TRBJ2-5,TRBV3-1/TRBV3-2,TGTGCCAGCAGCCAAGTTCTAGGCCGCCAAGAGACCCAGTACTTC,CASSQVLGRQETQYF
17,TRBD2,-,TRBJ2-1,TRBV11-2,TGTGCCAGCAGGAAACGTGGGCCAGGACTAGTCGTCAATGAGCAGTTCTTC,CASRKRGPGLVVNEQFF
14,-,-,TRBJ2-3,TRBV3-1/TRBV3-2,TGTGCCAGCAGCCAGCGGGTTGCCACAGATACGCAGTATTTT,CASSQRVATDTQYF
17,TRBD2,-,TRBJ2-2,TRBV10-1,TGCGCCAGCAGTTCCGGGACTAGCGGGCGGAACACCGGGGAGCTGTTTTTT,CASSSGTSGRNTGELFF
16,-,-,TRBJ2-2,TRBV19,TGTGCCAGTAGTATGAGACAGGCCCACAATACCGGGGAGCTGTTTTTT,CASSMRQAHNTGELFF
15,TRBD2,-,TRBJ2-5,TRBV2,TGTGCCAGCAGTGAAGGCGGGAGGGCTGGAGAGACCCAGTACTTC,CASSEGGRAGETQYF
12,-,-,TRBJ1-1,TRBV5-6,TGTGCCAGCAGCCAGGACATGACCGAAGCTTTCTTT,CASSQDMTEAFF
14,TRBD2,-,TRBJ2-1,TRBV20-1,TGCAGTGCTAGTCTAGCGGGAGTCTCCAATGAGCAGTTCTTC,CSASLAGVSNEQFF
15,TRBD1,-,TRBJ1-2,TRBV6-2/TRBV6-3,TGTGCCAGCAGTCGACAAGGGACAGGGGACCATGGCTACACCTTC,CASSRQGTGDHGYTF
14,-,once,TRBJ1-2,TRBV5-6,TGTGCCAGCAGCATAGGCGGCAGGGTTTATGGCTACACCTTC,CASSIGGRVYGYTF
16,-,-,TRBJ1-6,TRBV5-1,TGCGCCAGCAGCTTGGGACCGGACAGCTCCAATTCACCCCTCCACTTT,CASSLGPDSSNSPLHF
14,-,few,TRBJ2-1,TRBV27,TGTGCCAGCAGTCCCCTTGGCACGTACAATGAGCAGTTCTTC,CASSPLGTYNEQFF
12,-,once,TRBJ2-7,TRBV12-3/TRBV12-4,TGTGCCAGCAGTCAGACAGGTGTCGAGCAGTACTTC,CASSQTGVEQYF
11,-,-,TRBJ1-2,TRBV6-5,TGTGCCAGCAGTTCCAACATGGGCTACACCTTC,CASSSNMGYTF
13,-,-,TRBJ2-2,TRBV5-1,TGCGCTTCTTCGGGGTCGAACACCGGGGAGCTGTTTTTT,CASSGSNTGELFF
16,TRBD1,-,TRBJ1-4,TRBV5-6,TGTGCCAGCAGCTTGGCTTATTCAGGGGGCATGGAAAAACTGTTTTTT,CASSLAYSGGMEKLFF
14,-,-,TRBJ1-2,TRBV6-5,TGTGCCAGCAGTTACCAGTCCAGGAACTATGGCTACACCTTC,CASSYQSRNYGYTF
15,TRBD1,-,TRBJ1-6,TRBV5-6,TGTGCCAGCAGCTGGATGGACAGGGGGAATTCACCCCTCCACTTT,CASSWMDRGNSPLHF
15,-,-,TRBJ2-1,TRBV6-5,TGTGCCAGCAGTTACCTCGGACAGTCCTACAATGAGCAGTTCTTC,CASSYLGQSYNEQFF